The 5 T cell receptor beta chains reported below all come from one sample, sequenced in a study of blood T cell repertoires in COVID-19. TCRdb keeps only in-frame clones here, not all; method: immunoSEQ multiplex PCR. The table lists roughly 150,000 clones, about four fifths of them singletons. Source material: peripheral blood. All receptors come from a woman older than 75 with acute or convalescent COVID-19.

As DNA, the CDR3 is TGTGCCAGCAGCCAAGCTAGGAATTCACCCCTCCACTTT. Translating it yields CASSQARNSPLHF. This rearrangement joins TRBV14 to TRBJ1-6; D is undetermined. V was shortened by 1 base and J by 7 bases, with 5 bases between the two germline ends. Germline V CDR1 and CDR2: SGHDN, FVKESK. The CDR3 totals 13 residues.

The rearrangement joins TRBV29-1 to TRBJ2-3, with 14 nucleotides matching TRBD2. Germline CDR1 is SQVTM and CDR2 is ANQGSEA. This CDR3 has 17 amino acids. V trimming: 1 base; J trimming: 4 bases; junction bases outside the gene matches: 7. CDR3 DNA sequence: TGCAGCGTTGAAGGCTCGGGACTAGCGGGAGAAGCAGATACGCAGTATTTT. Translation: CSVEGSGLAGEADTQYF.

The chain is built from TRBV28 and TRBJ2-2; TRBD2 matches 10 bases. Germline assignment: CDR1 MDHEN and CDR2 SYDVKM. V shed 6 bases, J shed 0 bases, and the junction held 4 bases outside the gene matches. This CDR3 is built from 16 residues. The CDR3 here is CASRLGLAANTGELFF. CDR3 coding DNA: TGTGCCAGCAGACTCGGACTAGCGGCGAACACCGGGGAGCTGTTTTTT. The full variable domain, its missing parts supplied by reference TRBV28 and TRBJ2-2, is DVKVTQSSRYLVKRTGEKVFLECVQDMDHENMFWYRQDPGLGLRLIYFSYDVKMKEKGDIPEGYSVSREKKERFSLILESASTNQTSMYLCASRLGLAANTGELFFGEGSRLTVL.

The chain employs TRBV12-3 or TRBV12-4 and TRBJ1-2, with 9 bases aligning to TRBD1. J gave up 6 bases and V 5 bases, and 1 base lay outside the gene matches. CDR3 length equals 12 residues. The CDR3 reads CASSGTGHGYTF. CDR3 coding DNA: TGTGCCAGCAGTGGGACAGGGCATGGCTACACCTTC.

This clone was seen a single time. The chain has TRBV27 and TRBJ2-7, with D possibly being TRBD2 (7 bases). The CDR3 runs 16 residues. Per germline, CDR1 MNHEY and CDR2 SMNVEV (reference sequence). Trimming removed 10 bases at V and 7 bases at J, with 29 bases between. CDR3 DNA: TGTGCCATCGCCCCGGGGGGCATTGGATTACTACGTGAGCAGTACTTC. This encodes CAIAPGGIGLLREQYF.